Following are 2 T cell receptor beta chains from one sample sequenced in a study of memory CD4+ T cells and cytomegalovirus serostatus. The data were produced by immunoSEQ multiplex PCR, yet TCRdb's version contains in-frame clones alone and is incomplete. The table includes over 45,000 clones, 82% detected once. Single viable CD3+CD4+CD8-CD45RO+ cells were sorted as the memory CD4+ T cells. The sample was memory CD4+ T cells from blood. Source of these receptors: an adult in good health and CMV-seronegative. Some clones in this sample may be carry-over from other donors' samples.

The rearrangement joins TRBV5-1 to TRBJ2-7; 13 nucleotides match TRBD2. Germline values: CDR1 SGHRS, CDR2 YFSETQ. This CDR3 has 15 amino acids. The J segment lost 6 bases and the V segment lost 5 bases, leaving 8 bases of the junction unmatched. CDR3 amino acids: CASSLRTSGSGEQYF. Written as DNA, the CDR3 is TGCGCCAGCAGTTTAAGGACTAGCGGGAGTGGCGAGCAGTACTTC.

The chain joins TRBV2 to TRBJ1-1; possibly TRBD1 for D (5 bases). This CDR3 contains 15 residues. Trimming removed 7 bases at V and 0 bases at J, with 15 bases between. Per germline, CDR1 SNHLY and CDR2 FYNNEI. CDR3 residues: CASTEERGVNTEAFF. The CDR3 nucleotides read TGTGCCAGCACAGAAGAGAGAGGGGTGAACACTGAAGCTTTCTTT.